These T cell receptor beta chains were read from a single sample in a study of cytomegalovirus exposure and HLA in healthy donors. Here immunoSEQ multiplex PCR was the method, and the copy in TCRdb shows in-frame clones only, minus some. Of roughly 150,000 clones detected, 70% to 90% appear once; the ten largest clones hold 2.5%. Sequenced input: PBMCs. Receptors originate from a man aged 25 to 40 in good health and CMV-seropositive. Each CDR3 is given with its conserved first and last residue. Fields, in order: CDR3 length, V gene, J gene, CDR3 protein.

CDR3 length: 16
V gene: TRBV18
J gene: TRBJ2-3
CDR3 protein: CASSPVYRGSTDTQYF

CDR3 length: 17
V gene: TRBV7-2
J gene: TRBJ2-1
CDR3 protein: CASSLVAAGAGYNEQFF

CDR3 length: 16
V gene: TRBV27
J gene: TRBJ2-2
CDR3 protein: CASSKPGQGTTGELFF

CDR3 length: 15
V gene: TRBV5-1
J gene: TRBJ2-1
CDR3 protein: CASSFRAGAEHEQFF

CDR3 length: 12
V gene: TRBV2
J gene: TRBJ2-1
CDR3 protein: CATGVTSNEQFF

CDR3 length: 14
V gene: TRBV4-1
J gene: TRBJ2-5
CDR3 protein: CASSQVPVTGSQYF

CDR3 length: 16
V gene: TRBV7-2
J gene: TRBJ2-5
CDR3 protein: CASSLARGTGGETQYF

CDR3 length: 15
V gene: TRBV7-3
J gene: TRBJ2-1
CDR3 protein: CASSLFGLAGDEQFF

CDR3 length: 17
V gene: TRBV9
J gene: TRBJ2-3
CDR3 protein: CASSVEGPPSGTDTQYF

CDR3 length: 15
V gene: TRBV7-9
J gene: TRBJ1-6
CDR3 protein: CASSLGDRVNSPLHF

CDR3 length: 18
V gene: TRBV18
J gene: TRBJ1-1
CDR3 protein: CASSWSMMAGPKNTEAFF

CDR3 length: 14
V gene: TRBV12-5
J gene: TRBJ2-5
CDR3 protein: CASGWDTGTETQYF

CDR3 length: 12
V gene: TRBV7-9
J gene: TRBJ1-2
CDR3 protein: CASSLETRGYTF

CDR3 length: 15
V gene: TRBV7-9
J gene: TRBJ2-1
CDR3 protein: CASSSSGNSYNEQFF

CDR3 length: 15
V gene: TRBV9
J gene: TRBJ2-3
CDR3 protein: CASSVGGLNTDTQYF

CDR3 length: 17
V gene: TRBV7-9
J gene: TRBJ1-1
CDR3 protein: CASSLDGQGARNTEAFF

CDR3 length: 15
V gene: TRBV5-8
J gene: TRBJ2-1
CDR3 protein: CASSSMDRVGNEQFF

CDR3 length: 12
V gene: TRBV5-1
J gene: TRBJ2-1
CDR3 protein: CASSADYNEQFF

CDR3 length: 11
V gene: TRBV27
J gene: TRBJ1-5
CDR3 protein: CASSPCQGQDF

CDR3 length: 17
V gene: TRBV19
J gene: TRBJ2-2
CDR3 protein: CASTLRRGQGNTGELFF

CDR3 length: 14
V gene: TRBV14
J gene: TRBJ1-1
CDR3 protein: CASSYRDRNTEAFF

CDR3 length: 16
V gene: TRBV5-1
J gene: TRBJ2-1
CDR3 protein: CASSLEGGLGPNEQFF

CDR3 length: 18
V gene: TRBV5-6
J gene: TRBJ2-7
CDR3 protein: CASSWAIKGTGGPGEQYF

CDR3 length: 15
V gene: TRBV19
J gene: TRBJ2-3
CDR3 protein: CASSTRESGPDTQYF

CDR3 length: 15
V gene: TRBV13
J gene: TRBJ2-7
CDR3 protein: CASSLNTGLAGEQYF

CDR3 length: 16
V gene: TRBV7-2
J gene: TRBJ1-2
CDR3 protein: CASSLVGAGVSYGYTF

CDR3 length: 15
V gene: TRBV7-3
J gene: TRBJ2-1
CDR3 protein: CASSFGGSSYNEQFF

CDR3 length: 15
V gene: TRBV6-6
J gene: TRBJ2-5
CDR3 protein: CASTTSGRAGETQYF

CDR3 length: 16
V gene: TRBV7-9
J gene: TRBJ2-1
CDR3 protein: CSSSPPVGGRYNEQFF

CDR3 length: 16
V gene: TRBV6-1
J gene: TRBJ1-3
CDR3 protein: CASSENGHRAGNTIYF

CDR3 length: 15
V gene: TRBV25-1
J gene: TRBJ2-3
CDR3 protein: CASSEWREGTDTQYF

CDR3 length: 16
V gene: TRBV5-1
J gene: TRBJ2-1
CDR3 protein: CASSLLSGSSYNEQFF

CDR3 length: 15
V gene: TRBV4-3
J gene: TRBJ2-2
CDR3 protein: CASSRLAGESGELFF

CDR3 length: 14
V gene: TRBV5-1
J gene: TRBJ2-7
CDR3 protein: CASSSTGAAYEQYF

CDR3 length: 15
V gene: TRBV6-6
J gene: TRBJ2-7
CDR3 protein: CASSSVGTGSYEQYF

CDR3 length: 16
V gene: TRBV7-9
J gene: TRBJ2-7
CDR3 protein: CASSRAGTGAFYEQYF

CDR3 length: 15
V gene: TRBV4-3
J gene: TRBJ2-5
CDR3 protein: CASSRVREIGETQYF

CDR3 length: 14
V gene: TRBV30
J gene: TRBJ1-1
CDR3 protein: CAWSSTGSNTEAFF

CDR3 length: 15
V gene: TRBV6-5
J gene: TRBJ1-4
CDR3 protein: CASSYRGQSNEKLFF

CDR3 length: 15
V gene: TRBV11-2
J gene: TRBJ2-2
CDR3 protein: CASSLHRSNTGELFF

CDR3 length: 15
V gene: TRBV5-1
J gene: TRBJ2-1
CDR3 protein: CASSLALAGHNEQFF

CDR3 length: 13
V gene: TRBV27
J gene: TRBJ2-1
CDR3 protein: CASRSGQAYEQFF